The 15 T cell receptor beta chains given below trace back to one sample, sequenced in a study of T cells after yellow fever vaccination. One entry per CDR3 protein, called by TCRdb with MiXCR from the 5' RACE reads. The sample has 350,000 to 550,000 distinct CDR3 sequences, under 20% seen once. This specimen consisted of PBMCs, obtained before the yellow fever booster vaccination. The receptors come from a man aged 18 to 29 who received the YFV17D yellow fever vaccine.

This clonotype occurred once. The rearrangement links TRBV6-5 to TRBJ1-2; D gene ambiguous. The V end lost 6 bases, the J end lost 0 bases, and 14 bases lay between the germline ends. Germline V gene sequence: CDR1 MNHEY, CDR2 SVGAGI. The CDR3 totals 15 residues. The CDR3 here is CASSRSGWANYGYTF. CDR3 in DNA: TGTGCCAGCAGCCGTAGCGGGTGGGCTAACTATGGCTACACCTTC.

The chain carries TRBV7-2 and TRBJ2-1; D gene uncertain. From germline, CDR1 is SGHTA and CDR2 FQGNSA. CDR3 length: 15 amino acids. Deletions cut 5 bases from V and 2 bases from J, with 13 bases between. The CDR3 DNA sequence: TGTGCCAGCAGCGAACAGTCGGCCGCCTACAATGAGCAGTTCTTC. Amino acid sequence: CASSEQSAAYNEQFF. The variable domain in full, with the rest retrieved from reference TRBV7-2 and TRBJ2-1, is GAGVSQSPSNKVTEKGKDVELRCDPISGHTALYWYRQSLGQGLEFLIYFQGNSAPDKSGLPSDRFSAERTGGSVSTLTIQRTQQEDSAVYLCASSEQSAAYNEQFFGPGTRLTVL.

This clonotype was counted many times. The chain combines TRBV5-1 with TRBJ1-1; 7 positions agree with TRBD1. The CDR3 has 15 amino acids. Trimming at V came to 0 bases and at J to 4 bases, leaving 6 bases not matched to a gene. Per germline, CDR1 SGHRS and CDR2 YFSETQ. The CDR3 loop is CASSLGDRIPTEAFF. The CDR3 DNA sequence: TGCGCCAGCAGCTTGGGGGACAGAATCCCCACTGAAGCTTTCTTT.

This clonotype was observed a handful of times. The V and J genes are TRBV4-1 and TRBJ1-2; a weak D match, TRBD1 (6 bases). The CDR3 totals 17 residues. The germline V and J ends were trimmed by 3 bases and 0 bases, with 17 bases remaining between them. Germline V CDR1 and CDR2: MGHRA, YSYEKL. In nucleotides, the CDR3 is TGCGCCAGCAGCCATGACTGGACAGAGGGCCCTAACTATGGCTACACCTTC. Protein product: CASSHDWTEGPNYGYTF.

This clonotype came up a few times. This rearrangement joins TRBV12-3 or TRBV12-4 to TRBJ2-1, with D uncertain. The CDR3 has 13 residues. The V gene lost 5 bases and the J gene lost 8 bases, with 13 bases spanning the gap. CDR3 in DNA: TGTGCCAGCAGTAGAACGTCGGTCTATGAGCAGTTCTTC. Residues: CASSRTSVYEQFF.

This clonotype has a handful of counts. This chain joins TRBV28 and TRBJ2-5, with TRBD1 as a possible D gene (5 bases). The CDR3 runs 14 residues. V was trimmed by 5 bases and J by 7 bases, leaving 17 bases between them. Germline values: CDR1 MDHEN, CDR2 SYDVKM. The CDR3 protein is CASSPSSGLPTQYF. The CDR3 DNA is TGTGCCAGCAGTCCCTCTTCAGGGCTGCCGACCCAGTACTTC.

This chain uses TRBV27 with TRBJ2-3; 10 positions agree with TRBD2. CDR3 length: 13 amino acids. After removal of 7 bases from V and 4 bases from J, the junction contained 2 bases not matched to a gene. CDR1 is MNHEY, CDR2 SMNVEV, per germline (reference sequence). The CDR3 reads CASNLAGADTQYF. CDR3 in DNA: TGTGCCAGCAACCTAGCGGGGGCAGATACGCAGTATTTT.

V and J are TRBV28 and TRBJ2-4; 7 positions match TRBD2. CDR3 length: 14 residues. CDR1 MDHEN and CDR2 SYDVKM come from the germline V gene. The ends lost 6 bases at V and 3 bases at J; junction bases unmatched: 5. In DNA, the CDR3 is TGTGCCAGCAGCCGGACTAGTGGCAAAAACATTCAGTACTTC. This sequence encodes CASSRTSGKNIQYF. The full variable domain, its missing parts supplied by reference TRBV28 and TRBJ2-4, is DVKVTQSSRYLVKRTGEKVFLECVQDMDHENMFWYRQDPGLGLRLIYFSYDVKMKEKGDIPEGYSVSREKKERFSLILESASTNQTSMYLCASSRTSGKNIQYFGAGTRLSVL.

V is TRBV7-9 and J is TRBJ2-1; D might be TRBD1 (5 bases). The CDR3 consists of 17 residues. Germline loops: CDR1 SEHNR, CDR2 FQNEAQ (reference sequence). V lost 5 bases and J lost 4, with 21 bases in between. CDR3 sequence reads: CASSPISWGSRYNEQFF. The CDR3 DNA reads TGTGCCAGCAGCCCCATTAGTTGGGGCAGCCGATACAATGAGCAGTTCTTC.

The chain uses TRBV6-5 and TRBJ1-2; the D gene is possibly TRBD1 (5 bases). The CDR3 loop spans 15 amino acids. CDR1 is MNHEY and CDR2 is SVGAGI in the germline V gene. V was pared by 2 bases and J by 4 bases, with 14 bases between. The CDR3: CASSYGQGGTYGYTF. DNA of the CDR3: TGTGCCAGCAGTTACGGTCAGGGAGGAACCTATGGCTACACCTTC.

In this sample, this clonotype turned up a few times. The V gene is TRBV10-3, the J gene TRBJ1-5; D unclear. Per the germline V gene, CDR1 is ENHRY and CDR2 is SYGVKD. This CDR3 contains 12 residues. V lost 6 bases and J 5 bases, leaving 8 bases between the germline ends. The CDR3 bases are TGTGCCATCAGCGCAGGCGATCAGCCCCAGCATTTT. As protein: CAISAGDQPQHF.

CDR3: CAISTATGGQETQYF. The DNA of the CDR3 is TGTGCCATCAGTACCGCGACAGGGGGTCAAGAGACCCAGTACTTC. V and J are TRBV10-3 and TRBJ2-5; 9 bases match TRBD1. The CDR3 totals 15 residues. CDR1 is ENHRY, CDR2 SYGVKD, per germline. V was clipped by 5 bases and J by 2 bases; unmatched bases: 6.

This chain links TRBV3-1 with TRBJ1-1; unclear D gene. CDR1 is LGHDT and CDR2 is YNNKEL in the germline V gene (reference sequence). The ends were cut back, 5 bases at V and 8 bases at J, with 15 bases in the middle. There are 13 residues in the CDR3. CDR3 nucleotide sequence: TGTGCCAGCAGCAAAAATGATCAGCTCGAAGCTTTCTTT. This codes for CASSKNDQLEAFF.

This clonotype was seen a few times. The V and J genes are TRBV7-9 and TRBJ2-5; D may be TRBD2 (5 bases). Deletions cut 11 bases from V and 5 bases from J, with 18 bases between. CDR1 and CDR2 (germline): SEHNR, FQNEAQ (reference sequence). There are 13 residues in the CDR3. The CDR3 is CASRRAGGETQYF. The CDR3 DNA reads as TGTGCCTCCCGGCGCGCGGGCGGGGAGACCCAGTACTTC. The variable domain in full, completed from reference TRBV7-9 and TRBJ2-5, reads DTGVSQNPRHKITKRGQNVTFRCDPISEHNRLYWYRQTLGQGPEFLTYFQNEAQLEKSRLLSDRFSAERPKGSFSTLEIQRTEQGDSAMYLCASRRAGGETQYFGPGTRLLVL.

This sequence joins TRBV12-3 or TRBV12-4 and TRBJ2-3; D not resolved. CDR3 length equals 16 residues. The V and J ends lost 1 base and 1 base respectively, with 12 bases between them. The CDR3 spells CASSLGALHRTDTQYF. The DNA for the CDR3 is TGTGCCAGCAGTTTAGGAGCGTTGCACCGCACAGATACGCAGTATTTT.